This T cell receptor (beta chain) stems from a study of blood T cells in healthy people across ages. Study observations and caveats: Age showed a roughly linear inverse relationship with TCR beta diversity per million T cells. TCR beta diversity tracked closely with naive T cell percentage.

Notes on this clonotype: What it binds is not known. A much larger clone lies a single base off, so this may be a read error.

This CDR3 spans 15 amino acids. Trimming at V came to 7 bases and at J to 13 bases, leaving 18 bases not matched to a gene. Germline values: CDR1 SNHLY, CDR2 FYNNEI. Then a second PCR, running roughly 7 to 11 cycles, was carried out with a sample-barcoded 5' primer and a J-beta primer mix. TCRdb independently ran MiXCR on the 5' RACE reads; one entry per CDR3 protein. The sample records some 670,000 distinct CDR3 sequences, more than 45% being singletons. The chain has TRBV2 and TRBJ2-1; 8 nucleotides line up with TRBD2. The sequence derives from an elderly woman in good health. Material for sequencing was blood. The DNA for the CDR3 is TGTGCCAGCACTCCCCCCGGGACTAGTGGTGAGACCCAGTTCTTC. Translating it yields CASTPPGTSGETQFF.